Each of the 20 T cell receptor beta chains below was sequenced from the same sample in a study of cytomegalovirus exposure and HLA in healthy donors. PCR amplification relied on 60 Vbeta primers (plus 13 Jbeta primers). Clones were read by immunoSEQ multiplex PCR, and TCRdb kept only the in-frame ones, dropping some. This table holds approximately 150,000 clones, 81% found once. Sequences were obtained from PBMCs. All receptors come from a woman aged 18-30 years in good health and CMV-seropositive.

The rearrangement joins TRBV28 to TRBJ2-5; 9 nucleotides agree with TRBD1. CDR1 is MDHEN and CDR2 is SYDVKM in the germline V gene. This CDR3 has 15 residues. The ends lost 6 bases at V and 5 bases at J; junction bases unmatched: 10. CDR3 nucleotide sequence: TGTGCCAGCAGCGTCACGGGGGACAGGGCGGAGACCCAGTACTTC. Translating it yields CASSVTGDRAETQYF.

The chain combines TRBV5-1 with TRBJ2-3, with 7 bases lining up with TRBD1. In germline, CDR1 is SGHRS, CDR2 YFSETQ. The V gene end was trimmed by 0 bases and the J gene end by 1 base; junction bases not matched to a gene: 8. This CDR3 spans 17 amino acids. The CDR3 region is CASSLEQGHQGTDTQYF. The CDR3 bases are TGCGCCAGCAGCTTGGAACAGGGGCACCAGGGCACAGATACGCAGTATTTT.

The chain couples TRBV15 to TRBJ2-5; TRBD2 matches at 9 bases. Per germline, CDR1 LNHNV and CDR2 YYDKDF (reference sequence). V was pared by 3 bases and J by 4 bases, with 9 bases of the junction left unmatched. The CDR3 has 16 amino acids. CDR3: CATSRGGLADVETQYF. CDR3 in DNA: TGTGCCACCAGCAGGGGGGGACTAGCAGACGTAGAGACCCAGTACTTC.

A remark on this clone: At one end, the junction sequence differs from germline, possibly due to a read error. V and J are TRBV7-6 and TRBJ2-3; TRBD2 matches at 10 bases. In germline, CDR1 is SGHVS, CDR2 FNYEAQ. The CDR3 length is 17 residues. The CDR3 spells CASSFSERGGELDMQYF. In DNA, the CDR3 is TGTGCCAGCAGCTTTTCTGAGCGGGGGGGAGAATTAGATATGCAGTATTTT.

In its sample, this clone was seen once. The gene calls are TRBV7-9 and TRBJ2-1; tentatively, D is TRBD1 (6 bases). Germline V gene lookup returns CDR1 SEHNR and CDR2 FQNEAQ (reference sequence). V was pared by 4 bases and J by 5 bases, with 15 bases between. CDR3 length equals 15 residues. CDR3 protein: CASSYKEQGNNEQFF. The DNA for the CDR3 is TGTGCCAGCAGCTATAAGGAACAGGGTAACAATGAGCAGTTCTTC.

The chain combines TRBV13 with TRBJ1-3; D possibly corresponds to TRBD1 (5 bases). CDR1 is PRHDT and CDR2 is FYEKMQ in the germline V gene (reference sequence). The length of the CDR3 is 15 residues. Trimming pared 7 bases from V and 4 bases from J, leaving 17 bases between. As DNA, the CDR3 is TGTGCCAGCACCCCTTCCGGGTCAGGGGGAAACACCATATATTTT. It codes for CASTPSGSGGNTIYF.

V usage is TRBV11-2 and J usage is TRBJ2-3, with 9 nucleotides matching TRBD2. This CDR3 is 15 amino acids long. After removal of 2 bases from V and 4 bases from J, the junction contained 4 bases not matched to a gene. Germline V gene lookup returns CDR1 SGHAT and CDR2 FQNNGV. The CDR3 region is CASSLLRGGADTQYF. In nucleotides, the CDR3 is TGTGCCAGCAGCTTACTGCGGGGGGGGGCAGATACGCAGTATTTT.

The V and J genes are TRBV28 and TRBJ1-2; tentatively, D is TRBD1 (6 bases). The V and J ends lost 5 bases and 6 bases respectively, with 19 bases between them. Germline lookup yields CDR1 MDHEN and CDR2 SYDVKM. This CDR3 comprises 15 residues. This CDR3 is CASSVEIRYRDGYTF. CDR3 nucleotides: TGTGCCAGCAGTGTAGAAATTAGGTACAGGGATGGCTACACCTTC.

This sequence joins TRBV5-1 and TRBJ1-2, with 7 bases that match TRBD1. Germline V gene data show CDR1 as SGHRS and CDR2 as YFSETQ. The CDR3 is 18 amino acids. The V gene end was trimmed by 3 bases and the J gene end by 2 bases; junction bases not matched to a gene: 16. The CDR3 is CASSSTPNRDRFNYGYTF. The CDR3 DNA sequence: TGCGCCAGCAGCTCTACCCCAAACCGGGACAGATTCAACTATGGCTACACCTTC.

This sequence joins TRBV6-5 and TRBJ2-1; 11 bases match TRBD1. This CDR3 spans 12 amino acids. CDR1 is MNHEY and CDR2 is SVGAGI in the germline V gene. V trimming: 6 bases; J trimming: 12 bases; junction bases outside the gene matches: 4. The CDR3 bases are TGTGCCAGCAGGCGGACAGGGGGCGGGCAGTTCTTC. Translation gives CASRRTGGGQFF.

The genes are TRBV11-3 and TRBJ2-3, with 8 bases lining up with TRBD2. The CDR3 is 14 residues long. V lost 4 bases, J lost 1 base, and 1 base stayed unmatched. Germline V gives CDR1 SGHNT, CDR2 YENEEA. In DNA, the CDR3 is TGTGCCAGCAGCTGGCGGGGGGGCACAGATACGCAGTATTTT. Encoded protein: CASSWRGGTDTQYF.

This chain uses TRBV6-1 with TRBJ1-6; 9 nucleotides line up with TRBD1. The V gene's germline CDR1 is MNHNS and CDR2 SASEGT. Trimming took 3 bases from V and 10 from J; bases not matched to a gene: 13. This CDR3 region has 17 residues. Here the CDR3 DNA reads TGTGCCAGCAGTGACCCAAGACAGGGGGGGGCAGTGTCACCCCTCCACTTT. This codes for CASSDPRQGGAVSPLHF.

The V and J genes are TRBV5-1 and TRBJ2-7; 11 positions agree with TRBD2. Germline loops: CDR1 SGHRS, CDR2 YFSETQ. The V and J ends lost 5 bases and 4 bases, in that order; junction bases with no gene match: 8. This CDR3 contains 15 residues. CDR3 sequence: CASRQGTSGGYEQYF. CDR3 bases: TGCGCCAGCAGACAAGGCACTAGCGGGGGATACGAGCAGTACTTC. The variable domain in full, completed from reference TRBV5-1 and TRBJ2-7, reads KAGVTQTPRYLIKTRGQQVTLSCSPISGHRSVSWYQQTPGQGLQFLFEYFSETQRNKGNFPGRFSGRQFSNSRSEMNVSTLELGDSALYLCASRQGTSGGYEQYFGPGTRLTVT.

The rearrangement joins TRBV18 to TRBJ1-2, with D possibly matching TRBD1 (6 bases). V lost 2 bases and J 2 bases, leaving 9 bases between the germline ends. The CDR3 totals 14 residues. Looked up from germline, CDR1 is KGHSH and CDR2 is LQKENI. The CDR3 loop reads CASSPWTDNYGYTF. CDR3 nucleotide sequence: TGTGCCAGCTCACCATGGACAGACAACTATGGCTACACCTTC.

The gene calls are TRBV7-2 and TRBJ2-1; D remains ambiguous. Germline loops: CDR1 SGHTA, CDR2 FQGNSA. The CDR3 has 12 residues. Trimming stripped 5 bases from V and 9 bases from J, with 11 bases between. The CDR3 is CASSPMRFEQFF. In DNA form, the CDR3 reads TGTGCCAGCAGCCCCATGCGGTTTGAGCAGTTCTTC. Supplemented by reference TRBV7-2 and TRBJ2-1, the full variable domain reads GAGVSQSPSNKVTEKGKDVELRCDPISGHTALYWYRQSLGQGLEFLIYFQGNSAPDKSGLPSDRFSAERTGGSVSTLTIQRTQQEDSAVYLCASSPMRFEQFFGPGTRLTVL.

V and J are TRBV27 and TRBJ1-1; 8 bases are a match to TRBD1. Trimming removed 2 bases from V and 6 bases from J; junction bases left unmatched: 8. The CDR3 runs 15 residues. Per germline, CDR1 MNHEY and CDR2 SMNVEV (reference sequence). In nucleotides, the CDR3 is TGTGCCAGCAGTTTAGCGACAGGGGTTAACTCTGAAGCTTTCTTT. Protein sequence: CASSLATGVNSEAFF.

Here the CDR3 DNA reads TGCGCCAGCAGCTCCGGGACTAGTCTAAATGAGCAGTTCTTC. Translation: CASSSGTSLNEQFF. The chain recombines TRBV5-1 with TRBJ2-1; TRBD2 agrees at 8 bases. There are 14 residues in the CDR3. Germline V CDR1 and CDR2: SGHRS, YFSETQ. The junction had 6 bases not matched to a gene; V was cut back by 3 bases and J by 7 bases.

Here the CDR3 reads CASSPGGEQYF. The CDR3 DNA follows: TGTGCCAGCAGCCCGGGGGGCGAGCAGTACTTC. The rearrangement links TRBV27 to TRBJ2-7; TRBD2 aligns across 7 bases. This CDR3 region has 11 residues. Germline V gene sequence: CDR1 MNHEY, CDR2 SMNVEV (reference sequence). Trimming took 6 bases from V and 6 from J; bases not matched to a gene: 2.

This clone appeared once. In this CDR3 the conserved last residue, phenylalanine or tryptophan, is missing, so a read error is likely. DNA of the CDR3: TGTGCCAGTACCTATCTACAGGGTCCTAATCAGCCCCAGCATCTT. Translating it yields CASTYLQGPNQPQHL. This chain joins TRBV19 and TRBJ1-5; weak D call: TRBD1 (6 bases). V was cut by 7 bases and J by 4 bases, with 17 bases left in between. The length of the CDR3 is 15 residues. Germline V gives CDR1 LNHDA, CDR2 SQIVND (reference sequence).

V usage is TRBV6-6 and J usage is TRBJ1-5; no definite D call. Germline CDR1 reads MNHNY; CDR2 reads SVGAGI (reference sequence). This CDR3 contains 15 residues. The germline V and J ends were trimmed by 6 bases and 3 bases, with 15 bases remaining between them. The CDR3: CASRPGGLDNQPQHF. In DNA, the CDR3 is TGTGCCAGCAGACCTGGAGGGTTGGACAATCAGCCCCAGCATTTT.